These T cell receptor beta chains were read from a single sample in a study of metastatic and nonmetastatic thyroid tumors. TCRdb ran MiXCR on the PCR reads. The sample lists about 22,000 clones, about 21% occurring once. Specimen: blood. The receptors come from a male donor with papillary thyroid cancer or a benign thyroid nodule (not recorded which). Some clones in this sample may be carry-over from other donors' samples. Each CDR3 is given with its conserved first and last residue. A D gene is named only where the DNA matches it firmly. The size field is filled for only some rows; it gives once, few, many or a size class.

v_gene	j_gene	abundance	d_gene	CDR3nt	CDR3aa
TRBV30	TRBJ1-2	many	.	TGTGCCTGGAGTGTTCCGGGCTCCTATGGCTACACCTTC	CAWSVPGSYGYTF
TRBV7-2	TRBJ1-2	.	.	TGTGCCAGCAGCTTAGCGCGCCGACAGAGCAAGGGCTACACCTTC	CASSLARRQSKGYTF
TRBV10-3	TRBJ2-7	few	.	TGTGCCATCAGGGAAACTGTCAAGCAGTACTTC	CAIRETVKQYF
TRBV7-9	TRBJ2-2	many	.	TGTGCCAGCAGCTTACTCCCAGTTAACACCGGGGAGCTGTTTTTT	CASSLLPVNTGELFF
TRBV10-3	TRBJ2-7	few	TRBD2	TGTGCCATCAGTGAGTCCCTGCGGGAGGCTCTCTCCTACGAGCAGTACTTC	CAISESLREALSYEQYF
TRBV6-1	TRBJ1-3	few	.	TGTGCCAGCAGTGAAACGCCTAGCTCTGGAAACACCATATATTTT	CASSETPSSGNTIYF
TRBV2	TRBJ1-1	.	.	TGTGCCAGCAGTTCCTTGCCCGGGGACACTGAAGCTTTCTTT	CASSSLPGDTEAFF
TRBV28	TRBJ2-7	many	.	TGTGCCAGCAGCCTGAGACAAAACGAGCAGTACTTC	CASSLRQNEQYF
TRBV6-6	TRBJ1-2	.	.	TGTGCCAGCAGTTACGACGGGGGAGCGAACTATGGCTACACCTTC	CASSYDGGANYGYTF
TRBV12-3/TRBV12-4	TRBJ1-6	many	.	TGTGCCAGCAGGAATACAGGGAGCTCCTATAATTCACCCCTCCACTTT	CASRNTGSSYNSPLHF
TRBV20-1	TRBJ2-1	many	.	TGCAGTGCTGGAGTCCAGGCTATGTTCAATGAGCAGTTCTTC	CSAGVQAMFNEQFF
TRBV28	TRBJ2-3	many	TRBD1	TGTGCCAGCAGCCCCCGGACAGGGGGCGTTGATACGCAGTATTTT	CASSPRTGGVDTQYF
TRBV18	TRBJ1-2	.	.	TGTGCCAGCTCGCGGTCGGGGTGGCTAGGCTACACCTTC	CASSRSGWLGYTF
TRBV20-1	TRBJ2-5	.	.	TGCAGTGCTAGAGAGACAGCTTACCCTGAAGAGACCCAGTACTTC	CSARETAYPEETQYF
TRBV29-1	TRBJ1-1	many	TRBD1	TGCAGCGGCTGGACAGGAATCGGGAACACTGAAGCTTTCTTT	CSGWTGIGNTEAFF
TRBV24-1	TRBJ2-5	.	.	TGTGCCACCAGTGCCCCAGGGTCACGCCAAGAGACACAGTGCTTC	CATSAPGSRQETQCF
TRBV14	TRBJ1-2	few	.	TGTGCCAGCAGCCAAGATTTTTATTGGGGTGGCTACACCTTC	CASSQDFYWGGYTF
TRBV6-1	TRBJ2-7	few	TRBD2	TGTGCCAGCAGATGGACTAGCGGAAACTACGAGCAGTACTTC	CASRWTSGNYEQYF
TRBV20-1	TRBJ2-5	many	.	TGCAGTGCTCACCATCCGGCGAGGGGGGACCAAGAGACCCAGTACTTC	CSAHHPARGDQETQYF
TRBV20-1	TRBJ1-1	.	.	TGCAGTGCGCTGGGCACTGGGGTTGTGAACACTGAGTCTTTCTTT	CSALGTGVVNTESFF
TRBV30	TRBJ1-5	many	.	TGTGCCTGGAGTGCGGATAGCAATCAGCCCCAGCATTTT	CAWSADSNQPQHF
TRBV19	TRBJ2-1	many	TRBD2	TGTGCCAGTAGCCGACTAGCGGGAGGTGGATCCTACAATGAGCAGTTCTTC	CASSRLAGGGSYNEQFF
TRBV28	TRBJ2-1	few	.	TGTGCCAGCATTTTATTCACGATCCGGGTGTATGAGCAGTTCTTC	CASILFTIRVYEQFF
TRBV29-1	TRBJ2-3	many	.	TGCAGCGTTGCGGACTCAGGGTGGGGCACAGATACGCAGTATTTT	CSVADSGWGTDTQYF
TRBV18	TRBJ1-2	.	TRBD1	TGTGCCAGCTCACGTGGGACAGGCCGGAATGCTAACTATGGCTACACCTTC	CASSRGTGRNANYGYTF
TRBV6-1	TRBJ2-5	few	.	TGTGCCAGCCAGCGGCAGCGGCGACGATCGGAGACCCAGTACTTC	CASQRQRRRSETQYF
TRBV20-1	TRBJ2-1	.	.	TGCAGTGCCAGACCTCGCGGGACAACCTACAATGAGCAGTTCTTC	CSARPRGTTYNEQFF
TRBV27	TRBJ1-5	few	.	TGTGCCAGCAGTTTAGCGGGGGGCCACAGCAATCAGCCCCAGCATTTT	CASSLAGGHSNQPQHF
TRBV28	TRBJ2-7	many	.	TGTGCCAGCAGTTTGGGGGCGGATGGGCAGTACTTC	CASSLGADGQYF
TRBV24-1	TRBJ2-7	few	TRBD1	TGTTCCACCAGTGTCGGGGACAGCTACGAGCAATACTTC	CSTSVGDSYEQYF
TRBV20-1	TRBJ1-5	.	TRBD1	TGCAGTGCTAGACCCACAGGGGGGAATCAGCCCCAGCATTTT	CSARPTGGNQPQHF
TRBV20-1	TRBJ2-7	many	TRBD2	TGCAGTGCTCTAAGCGGGCTAGCGGGAGTCACGGGGGAGCAGTACTTC	CSALSGLAGVTGEQYF
TRBV5-4	TRBJ2-5	.	.	TGTGCCAGCAGCTTGCAGACCAAAGAGACCCAGTACTTC	CASSLQTKETQYF
TRBV10-1	TRBJ2-2	few	.	TGCGCCAGTCAGCGCGGACCTACGACCGGGGAGCTGTTTTTT	CASQRGPTTGELFF
TRBV10-2	TRBJ2-7	many	TRBD2	TGCGCCAGCAGTGAGAGGCTAGCGGGAGTAGGCGAGCAGTACTTC	CASSERLAGVGEQYF
TRBV12-3/TRBV12-4	TRBJ1-1	many	.	TGTGCCAGCAGTCCCCCGGACAGAAGGAACACTGAAGCTTTCTTT	CASSPPDRRNTEAFF
TRBV2	TRBJ2-1	many	TRBD2	TGTGCCAGCTCTGCGGGAGATCCAAATGGTGAGCAGTTCTTC	CASSAGDPNGEQFF
TRBV6-5	TRBJ2-5	many	.	TGTGCCAGCAGTTACCAGGGGAGCGGGACCCAGTACTTC	CASSYQGSGTQYF
TRBV18	TRBJ1-2	many	TRBD1	TGTGCCAGCTCACCGACAGGGTGGCTAGGAAACAGCTTC	CASSPTGWLGNSF
TRBV5-1	TRBJ2-7	.	TRBD2	TGCGCCAGCAGCTTGATTGCGGGGGACTACGAGCAGTACTTC	CASSLIAGDYEQYF
TRBV12-3/TRBV12-4	TRBJ1-3	few	.	TGTACCAGCTCGCCCTCCCGGGACACGGCTGGAAACACCATATATTTT	CTSSPSRDTAGNTIYF
TRBV15	TRBJ2-7	few	TRBD2	TGTGCCACCAGCTTATCACCCGGGACTAGGGTTGCCTACGAGCAGTACTTC	CATSLSPGTRVAYEQYF
TRBV6-1	TRBJ1-2	few	.	TGTGCCAGCAGTCTTACTGGCCCGTCTGGGCGTGGCTACACCTTC	CASSLTGPSGRGYTF
TRBV6-5	TRBJ1-1	.	.	TGTGCCAGCAGTTATGCCAGGGCGACTGAAGCTTTCTTT	CASSYARATEAFF
TRBV30	TRBJ1-5	.	.	TGTGCCTGGAGTGTATCGGGGGCAAGCAATCAGCCCCAGCATTTT	CAWSVSGASNQPQHF
TRBV2	TRBJ2-7	many	.	TGTGCCAGTCACAGAATATACTTACAGGGAGCCGAGCAGTACTTC	CASHRIYLQGAEQYF
TRBV27	TRBJ1-4	many	.	TGTGCCAGCAGTTCCCTGGCAGCTAATCTCGAAAAACTGTTTTTT	CASSSLAANLEKLFF
TRBV24-1	TRBJ2-1	few	TRBD1	TGTGCCACCAGTGATTCGGGACAGGGGATCTACAATGAGCAGTTCTTC	CATSDSGQGIYNEQFF
TRBV6-2/TRBV6-3	TRBJ1-6	.	TRBD1	TGTGCCAGCAGCCGACCTACGGACAGGGGGCTAGGACCCCTCCACTTT	CASSRPTDRGLGPLHF
TRBV6-4	TRBJ2-1	many	TRBD2	TGTGCCAGCAGTCCCGTTATTAGCGGGGCCTACAATGAGCAGTTCTTC	CASSPVISGAYNEQFF
TRBV7-9	TRBJ1-2	many	.	TGTGCCAGCAGCTTAGGGGGACGGACCTATGGCTACACCTTC	CASSLGGRTYGYTF
TRBV18	TRBJ2-1	.	TRBD2	TGTTCCAGCTCACTAATAACTAGCGGGAGGCCGCGTGAGCAGTTCTTC	CSSSLITSGRPREQFF
TRBV20-1	TRBJ1-4	many	TRBD1	TGCAGTGCTAGAGAGGGGGGACAGAGAATTATTAATGAAAAACTGTTTTTT	CSAREGGQRIINEKLFF
TRBV5-1	TRBJ2-1	.	.	TGCGCCAGCAGCTTGGGAGGGACTTTATCCTACAATGAGCAGTTCTTC	CASSLGGTLSYNEQFF
TRBV6-1	TRBJ2-7	few	TRBD1	TGTGCCAGCAGCCGGGGACAGGGCTACGAGCAGTACTTC	CASSRGQGYEQYF
TRBV6-1	TRBJ2-1	many	.	TGTGCCAGCAGCCCGTCCCCCTACAATGAGCAGTTCTTC	CASSPSPYNEQFF
TRBV6-1	TRBJ2-1	few	TRBD2	TGTGCCAGCAGTGTCTATGGGACTAGCGGGAGTAATGAGCAGTTCTTC	CASSVYGTSGSNEQFF
TRBV5-1	TRBJ1-4	once	.	TGCGCCAGCAGCTTAAACCCACAGCAAACTAATGAAAAACTGTTTTTT	CASSLNPQQTNEKLFF
TRBV6-1	TRBJ2-1	many	.	TGTGCCAGCAGCCCCGACAGCCACAATGAGCAGTTCTTC	CASSPDSHNEQFF